This T cell receptor (beta chain) was sequenced in a study of T-cell memory formation after mild COVID-19. Across the whole study: The study found TCR clusters largely donor specific.

The CDR3 runs to 14 residues. The germline V gene encodes CDR1 SGHRS and CDR2 YFSETQ. TCRdb used MiXCR to reprocess the 5' RACE reads, holding one entry per CDR3 protein. In the table there are some 290,000 distinct CDR3 sequences, 16% of which are singletons. Note on this clonotype: What it binds is not known. The junction departs from germline at one end; a sequencing error may be responsible.

Study-wide findings and caveats: Certain responding clones were present in pre-infection memory, suggesting participation of cross-reactive memory.

The source of this sequence is a man aged 18 to 29 who had mild COVID-19 (a few samples of this study predate the infection). Cell type and time point are not known. The sample was PBMCs or a T cell subset sorted from them (not recorded which). The chain joins TRBV5-1 to TRBJ1-1, with D possibly TRBD1 on 5 matching bases. The CDR3 coding sequence is TGCGCCAGCAGCTTCGCCCGGACAAGGACTGAAGTTTTCTTT. It translates to CASSFARTRTEVFF.